The 3 T cell receptor beta chains reported below all come from one sample, sequenced in a study of T cell responses to AZD1222 COVID-19 vaccine. TCRdb keeps only in-frame clones here, not all; method: immunoSEQ multiplex PCR. The data contain tens of thousands of clones, around 93% of them singletons. This specimen consisted of peripheral blood, obtained 28 days after the second AZD1222 dose. These receptors all stem from an adult who received the AZD1222 COVID-19 vaccine.

The gene calls are TRBV5-4 and TRBJ2-1; D gene unclear. Germline CDR1 reads SGHNT; CDR2 reads YYREEE (reference sequence). The V end was cut by 4 bases, the J end by 6 bases, with 8 bases between. The CDR3 sequence is 12 residues long. In DNA, the CDR3 is TGTGCCAGCAGCCCACTAACCAATGAGCAGTTCTTC. It specifies CASSPLTNEQFF.

This chain links TRBV12-3 or TRBV12-4 with TRBJ2-2; no reliable D call. This CDR3 has 12 amino acids. The V end lost 4 bases, the J end lost 8 bases, and 8 bases lay between the germline ends. The DNA of the CDR3 is TGTGCCAGCAGTTGGGCCCAGGGGGAGCTGTTTTTT. Amino acids: CASSWAQGELFF.

This clone was observed a few times. The chain recombines TRBV19 with TRBJ2-2; maybe TRBD2 (6 bases). CDR1 and CDR2 from the germline V gene are LNHDA and SQIVND (reference sequence). This CDR3 comprises 16 residues. The V end was cut by 4 bases, the J end by 5 bases, with 17 bases between. The CDR3 loop reads CASSSQRATYTGELFF. CDR3 DNA: TGTGCCAGTAGTAGCCAGCGGGCTACTTATACCGGGGAGCTGTTTTTT.